This T cell receptor (beta chain) is drawn from a study of T cells in Graves' hyperthyroidism and ophthalmopathy. This clonotype was seen at least ten times. Its specificity is not known. General study findings and limits: Expanded thyroid clonotypes (above 0.001) were mostly also found in blood.

RNA transcripts were the template for amplifying TCR beta CDR3 regions. TCR CDR3 regions were first amplified by RT-PCR with HTBI primers. TCRdb ran MiXCR on the multiplex PCR reads and lists one entry per CDR3 protein. Altogether around 340,000 distinct CDR3 sequences are present, 21% being singletons, with the ten largest covering less than 65%. CDR3 length equals 18 residues. Unmatched junction bases numbered 15, after V lost 6 bases and J lost 4 bases. Germline lookup yields CDR1 MDHEN and CDR2 SYDVKM. The PBMCs were taken from over 9.5 ml of fresh peripheral blood. The TCR sequence derives from a woman aged 45-65 years with Graves' hyperthyroidism. This rearrangement joins TRBV28 to TRBJ2-2, with 9 bases matching TRBD2. The sequenced material came from blood. The DNA for the CDR3 is TGTGCCAGCAGGGGAGGACTAGCGAGTCACGGTAGCACCGGGGAGCTGTTTTTT. It codes for CASRGGLASHGSTGELFF. Supplemented by reference TRBV28 and TRBJ2-2, the full variable domain reads DVKVTQSSRYLVKRTGEKVFLECVQDMDHENMFWYRQDPGLGLRLIYFSYDVKMKEKGDIPEGYSVSREKKERFSLILESASTNQTSMYLCASRGGLASHGSTGELFFGEGSRLTVL.